The next 9 T cell receptor beta chains were all read from a single sample in a study of graft-versus-host responses after intestinal transplantation. Repertoires were generated with immunoSEQ multiplex PCR, while TCRdb's copy carries only in-frame clones and drops some. The sample holds approximately 86,000 clones, approximately 90% seen once. Their cognate antigens are unknown. Sequencing used unstimulated CD8+ T cells sorted from spleen or lymph node cells, obtained before transplant. The receptors derive from a human donor who was the organ donor for an intestinal transplant.

The rearrangement links TRBV6-5 to TRBJ1-5; D perhaps matches TRBD1 (5 bases). The germline V and J ends were trimmed by 6 bases and 5 bases, with 17 bases remaining between them. In germline, CDR1 is MNHEY, CDR2 SVGAGI. This CDR3 has 15 residues. This chain's CDR3 is CASRGKTEVDQPQHF. The CDR3 region has the DNA TGTGCCAGCAGGGGTAAGACAGAGGTGGATCAGCCCCAGCATTTT.

This clone came up a few times. The chain uses TRBV27 and TRBJ2-7, with D possibly being TRBD2 (6 bases). In germline, CDR1 is MNHEY, CDR2 SMNVEV (reference sequence). The CDR3 totals 15 residues. Trimming left V 4 bases short and J 0 bases short, with 13 bases between. This CDR3 reads CASSSRPGSSYEQYF. The DNA of the CDR3 is TGTGCCAGCAGTTCACGTCCCGGGAGCTCCTACGAGCAGTACTTC.

The genes are TRBV19 and TRBJ2-7; D is possibly TRBD2 (5 bases). In germline, CDR1 is LNHDA, CDR2 SQIVND (reference sequence). This CDR3 comprises 13 residues. Trimming took 5 bases from V and 3 from J, leaving 11 bases between them. The CDR3 nucleotides are TGTGCCAGTAGTGCCGGGGTGGGCTACGAGCAGTACTTC. Translated: CASSAGVGYEQYF.

The rearrangement links TRBV9 to TRBJ2-2, with 10 bases lining up with TRBD2. The CDR3 runs to 14 residues. Germline CDR1 reads SGDLS; CDR2 reads YYNGEE. Unmatched junction bases numbered 2, after V lost 3 bases and J lost 6 bases. In DNA, the CDR3 is TGTGCCAGCAGCGCTAGCGGGGGCCCCGGGGAGCTGTTTTTT. Translation gives CASSASGGPGELFF.

The chain joins TRBV7-9 to TRBJ2-5, with 9 bases aligning to TRBD1. The J call is in doubt because the DNA end fits TRBJ2-7 better. This CDR3 spans 15 amino acids. Germline V lookup: CDR1 SEHNR, CDR2 FQNEAQ (reference sequence). The CDR3 is CASSSAPGQGHEQYF. Here the CDR3 DNA reads TGTGCCAGCAGCTCCGCTCCGGGACAGGGACACGAGCAGTACTTC.

Of note for this clone: The junction does not match germline at one end; this may be a read error. This chain links TRBV7-7 with TRBJ2-1, with D maybe TRBD2 (6 bases). Per the germline V gene, CDR1 is SSHAT and CDR2 is FNYEAQ (reference sequence). The CDR3 consists of 11 residues. In nucleotides, the CDR3 is TGTGCTAGCAGCGGAGGGAATGAGCAGTTCTTC. This translates into CASSGGNEQFF.

The chain uses TRBV11-2 and TRBJ2-1; D might be TRBD1 (6 bases). The CDR3 runs 15 residues. Germline V gives CDR1 SGHAT, CDR2 FQNNGV. Between the trimmed V and J ends, which lost 8 bases and 1 base, there was a span of 15 bases. CDR3 bases: TGTGCCAGCCGCCAGGGGTGGAGATCCTACAATGAGCAGTTCTTC. As protein: CASRQGWRSYNEQFF. The full variable domain, with the rest looked up from reference TRBV11-2 and TRBJ2-1, is EAGVAQSPRYKIIEKRQSVAFWCNPISGHATLYWYQQILGQGPKLLIQFQNNGVVDDSQLPKDRFSAERLKGVDSTLKIQPAKLEDSAVYLCASRQGWRSYNEQFFGPGTRLTVL.

The count of this clone is one. V and J are TRBV9 and TRBJ2-1; possibly TRBD2 for D (5 bases). Germline CDR1 SGDLS, CDR2 YYNGEE. V was pared by 0 bases and J by 0 bases, with 10 bases between. This CDR3 region has 16 residues. CDR3 nucleotides: TGTGCCAGCAGCGTAGGAGGGCCCTTCTCCTACAATGAGCAGTTCTTC. Protein product: CASSVGGPFSYNEQFF.

The genes are TRBV4-3 and TRBJ2-1; 7 nucleotides align to TRBD2. The germline V gene has CDR1 LGHNA and CDR2 YSLEER. This CDR3 has 15 amino acids. After removal of 0 bases from V and 8 bases from J, the junction contained 7 bases not matched to a gene. The CDR3 loop reads CASSQDQSGVDEQFF. The CDR3 DNA reads as TGCGCCAGCAGCCAAGATCAAAGCGGGGTCGATGAGCAGTTCTTC.